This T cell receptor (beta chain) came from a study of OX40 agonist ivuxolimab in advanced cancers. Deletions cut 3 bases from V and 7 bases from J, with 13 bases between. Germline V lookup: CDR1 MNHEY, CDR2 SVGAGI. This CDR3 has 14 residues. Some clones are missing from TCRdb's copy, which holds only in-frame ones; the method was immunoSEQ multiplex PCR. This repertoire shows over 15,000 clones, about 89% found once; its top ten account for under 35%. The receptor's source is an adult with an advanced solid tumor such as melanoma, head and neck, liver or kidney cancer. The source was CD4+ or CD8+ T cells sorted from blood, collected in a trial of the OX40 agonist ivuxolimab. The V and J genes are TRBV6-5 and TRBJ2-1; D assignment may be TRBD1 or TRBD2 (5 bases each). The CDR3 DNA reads TGTGCCAGCAGTTATGGGTGGGACGGAAATGAGCAGTTCTTC. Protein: CASSYGWDGNEQFF.